A selection of T cell receptor beta chains follows, all from one sample in a study of T-cell memory formation after mild COVID-19. TCRdb processed the 5' RACE reads anew with MiXCR; each CDR3 protein has one entry. The table has under 450,000 distinct CDR3 sequences, 20% to 30% seen once. The specimen was PBMCs or a T cell subset sorted from them (not recorded which). These receptors originate from an adult woman who had mild COVID-19 (a few samples of this study predate the infection). Cell type and time point are not known. The CDR3 runs from the conserved cysteine through the conserved F or W. The D gene is left open where the match is weak. Clone sizes are given selectively: once, few, many, or a class where the clone is expanded.

TRBJ1-2 TRBV4-1 few NA CASSQSATYGYTF TGCGCCAGCAGCCAATCCGCCACCTATGGCTACACCTTC
TRBJ2-1 TRBV4-3 few TRBD2 CASSQDWRESGEQFF TGCGCCAGCAGCCAAGACTGGCGGGAGTCCGGTGAGCAGTTCTTC
TRBJ1-1 TRBV12-3/TRBV12-4 few TRBD1 CASSGRGLNTEAFF TGTGCCAGCAGTGGCAGGGGGCTGAACACTGAAGCTTTCTTT
TRBJ2-3 TRBV5-1 NA NA CASSLNRKLTDTQYF TGCGCCAGCAGCTTGAACAGGAAACTCACAGATACGCAGTATTTT
TRBJ1-2 TRBV7-9 few NA CASSLIPAGSYGYTF TGTGCCAGCAGCTTAATCCCGGCAGGGTCGTATGGCTACACCTTC
TRBJ2-7 TRBV5-5 NA TRBD1 CASSLLPGQGYYEQYF TGTGCCAGCAGCTTGCTGCCGGGACAGGGTTACTACGAGCAGTACTTC
TRBJ2-3 TRBV3-1 NA TRBD2 CASIRLAGAGDTQYF TGTGCCAGCATCCGACTAGCGGGGGCGGGGGATACGCAGTATTTT
TRBJ1-1 TRBV7-6 NA NA CASSLRSEGGDTEAFF TGTGCCAGCAGCTTACGATCTGAAGGGGGAGACACTGAAGCTTTCTTT
TRBJ2-3 TRBV3-1 few TRBD2 CASSRFQTSGVTDTQYF TGTGCCAGCAGCCGATTCCAGACTAGCGGGGTAACAGATACGCAGTATTTT
TRBJ1-1 TRBV6-5 few NA CASSPGTSGNTEAFF TGTGCCAGCAGTCCCGGGACAAGTGGGAACACTGAAGCTTTCTTT
TRBJ1-1 TRBV18 NA NA CASFGPNLNTEAFF TGTGCCAGCTTCGGCCCAAACCTGAACACTGAAGCTTTCTTT
TRBJ1-1 TRBV6-5 few NA CASSYGLTEAFF TGTGCCAGCAGTTACGGGCTCACTGAAGCTTTCTTT
TRBJ2-5 TRBV12-3/TRBV12-4 many NA CASSLSGGRETQYF TGTGCCAGCAGTTTGAGTGGGGGCCGGGAGACCCAGTACTTC
TRBJ1-6 TRBV2 NA TRBD1 CASSGEGQNNSPLHF TGTGCCAGCAGTGGTGAGGGACAGAACAATTCACCCCTCCACTTT
TRBJ2-5 TRBV4-3 few NA CASRSDQETQYF TGCGCCAGCCGGAGCGACCAAGAGACCCAGTACTTC
TRBJ1-5 TRBV9 NA NA CASSVEDGYNQPQHF TGTGCCAGCAGCGTAGAGGACGGATACAATCAGCCCCAGCATTTT
TRBJ2-3 TRBV9 many NA CASSVGVTSTDTQYF TGTGCCAGCAGCGTAGGGGTGACGAGCACAGATACGCAGTATTTT
TRBJ1-2 TRBV24-1 few TRBD1 CATSMTGYLHYTF TGTGCCACCAGCATGACAGGGTATCTCCACTACACCTTC
TRBJ2-1 TRBV12-3/TRBV12-4 many NA CASSSQSNEQFF TGTGCCAGCAGTTCCCAGAGCAATGAGCAGTTCTTC
TRBJ1-4 TRBV29-1 NA NA CSVGLKGVEKLFF TGCAGCGTAGGCCTAAAGGGGGTTGAAAAACTGTTTTTT
TRBJ2-3 TRBV20-1 once TRBD1 CSARVQGAADTQYF TGCAGTGCTAGAGTACAGGGGGCAGCAGATACGCAGTATTTT
TRBJ2-7 TRBV21-1 few NA CASSAQQGARTFYEQYF TGTGCCAGCAGCGCCCAACAGGGGGCGCGGACCTTCTACGAGCAGTACTTC
TRBJ2-3 TRBV7-3 NA TRBD2 CASSFTGGIDTQYF TGTGCCAGCAGCTTTACCGGGGGGATAGATACGCAGTATTTT
TRBJ2-7 TRBV20-1 NA TRBD1 CSAGTEIYEQYF TGCAGTGCTGGGACAGAAATCTACGAGCAGTACTTC
TRBJ2-1 TRBV6-5 few TRBD2 CASSYTFLAGGNEQFF TGTGCCAGCAGTTACACCTTCCTAGCGGGGGGCAATGAGCAGTTCTTC
TRBJ2-1 TRBV29-1 NA TRBD1 CSVVGTGDGEQFF TGCAGCGTTGTGGGGACAGGGGACGGTGAGCAGTTCTTC
TRBJ1-2 TRBV30 NA NA CAWSVQPDGYTF TGTGCCTGGAGTGTACAACCTGATGGCTACACCTTC